The 5 T cell receptor beta chains in this list originate from one sample, sequenced in a study of cytomegalovirus exposure and HLA in healthy donors. Researchers ran the PCR with 60 Vbeta and 13 Jbeta primers. Measured with immunoSEQ multiplex PCR; TCRdb has only the in-frame clones, and not every one. The sample consists of 150,000 or so clones, around 80% of them appearing once. Sequenced sample: PBMCs. These receptors all come from a woman between 50 and 59 years old in good health and CMV-seropositive.

The rearrangement links TRBV2 to TRBJ1-6; 9 bases line up with TRBD1. CDR1 and CDR2 from the germline V gene are SNHLY and FYNNEI. Trimming at V came to 2 bases and at J to 9 bases, leaving 5 bases not matched to a gene. CDR3 length: 15 residues. The DNA for the CDR3 is TGTGCCAGCAGTGAAAGCGGACAGGGGATTTCACCCCTCCACTTT. Translating gives CASSESGQGISPLHF.

For the CDR3, the DNA is TGTGCCAGCAGCTTAATGCAGGTCGGCACCGGGGAGCTGTTTTTT. It encodes CASSLMQVGTGELFF. The chain couples TRBV7-3 to TRBJ2-2; D remains unclear. The CDR3 runs to 15 residues. Germline loops: CDR1 SGHTA, CDR2 FQGTGA. V dropped 1 base and J dropped 4 bases, with 10 bases sitting between them.

This clone occurred once. The V gene is TRBV18, the J gene TRBJ1-4, with TRBD1 matching over 12 bases. From germline, CDR1 is KGHSH and CDR2 LQKENI. Trimming removed 6 bases from V and 5 bases from J; junction bases left unmatched: 4. The CDR3 is 15 residues long. CDR3 protein: CASSGTGGGNEKLFF. Here the CDR3 DNA reads TGTGCCAGCTCTGGGACAGGGGGCGGAAATGAAAAACTGTTTTTT.

The chain combines TRBV10-3 with TRBJ1-1; TRBD1 might be the D (5 bases). Germline values: CDR1 ENHRY, CDR2 SYGVKD. CDR3 length: 12 residues. Trimming took off 6 bases at V and 1 base at J, with 6 bases between the two ends. The DNA for the CDR3 is TGTGCCATCAGGGGGGGGAACACTGAAGCTTTCTTT. Residues: CAIRGGNTEAFF.

V gene TRBV6-1 combines with J gene TRBJ1-4; 9 nucleotides line up with TRBD1. The CDR3 loop spans 14 amino acids. The V and J ends lost 7 bases and 2 bases, in that order; junction bases with no gene match: 2. CDR1 MNHNS and CDR2 SASEGT come from the germline V gene. CDR3 bases: TGTGCCAGCATGGGGACAGGGACTAATGAAAAACTGTTTTTT. Its protein is CASMGTGTNEKLFF.